The 27 T cell receptor beta chains below come from one sample, sequenced in a study of cytomegalovirus exposure and HLA in healthy donors. PCR involved 60 Vbeta and 13 Jbeta primers. The protocol was immunoSEQ multiplex PCR, while the TCRdb copy is restricted to in-frame clones and leaves out a portion. This repertoire shows approximately 100,000 clones, around 80% found once; its top ten account for about 6.1%. The specimen was PBMCs. The receptors come from a woman aged 50 to 60 in good health and CMV-seropositive.

The chain links TRBV9 to TRBJ2-7; TRBD2 might be the D (5 bases). The CDR3 is 13 amino acids. Germline values: CDR1 SGDLS, CDR2 YYNGEE. Trimming cost V 0 bases and J 4 bases, with 8 bases left between them. CDR3 protein: CASSVERGYEQYF. The DNA of the CDR3 is TGTGCCAGCAGCGTAGAGCGAGGGTACGAGCAGTACTTC.

This clone has just a few counts. V and J are TRBV28 and TRBJ1-2, with 10 bases fitting TRBD1. Germline lookup yields CDR1 MDHEN and CDR2 SYDVKM. Trimming removed 6 bases from V and 6 bases from J; junction bases left unmatched: 13. The CDR3 has 16 residues. The CDR3: CASSHGGQGRGDGYTF. DNA of the CDR3: TGTGCCAGCAGCCATGGGGGACAGGGGCGGGGTGATGGCTACACCTTC.

The rearrangement links TRBV11-3 to TRBJ2-5, with D uncertain. V was shortened by 6 bases and J by 0 bases, with 8 bases between the two germline ends. The CDR3 totals 13 residues. Germline CDR1 reads SGHNT; CDR2 reads YENEEA. The CDR3 region is CASSQEYQETQYF. The CDR3 bases are TGTGCCAGCAGTCAAGAGTACCAAGAGACCCAGTACTTC.

V gene TRBV6-1 combines with J gene TRBJ1-1; a weak D match, TRBD1 (5 bases). Germline V gene lookup returns CDR1 MNHNS and CDR2 SASEGT. Trimming removed 7 bases from V and 5 bases from J, with 17 bases in between. The CDR3 spans 14 residues. In nucleotides, the CDR3 is TGTGCCAGCAATTCCCCCGGGGGTTTAACTGAAGCTTTCTTT. Its translation is CASNSPGGLTEAFF.

The rearrangement uses TRBV11-2 and TRBJ1-6; 7 nucleotides agree with TRBD1. The V gene end was trimmed by 5 bases and the J gene end by 10 bases; junction bases not matched to a gene: 17. Germline assignment: CDR1 SGHAT and CDR2 FQNNGV. The CDR3 consists of 17 residues. CDR3 region: CASSPRILRQGRSPLHF. The DNA for the CDR3 is TGTGCCAGCAGCCCGCGAATACTAAGACAGGGTCGATCACCCCTCCACTTT. Supplemented by reference TRBV11-2 and TRBJ1-6, the full variable domain reads EAGVAQSPRYKIIEKRQSVAFWCNPISGHATLYWYQQILGQGPKLLIQFQNNGVVDDSQLPKDRFSAERLKGVDSTLKIQPAKLEDSAVYLCASSPRILRQGRSPLHFGNGTRLTVT.

The chain joins TRBV19 to TRBJ2-5; possibly TRBD2 for D (6 bases). Trimming removed 6 bases from V and 6 bases from J, with 14 bases in between. Germline assignment: CDR1 LNHDA and CDR2 SQIVND (reference sequence). This CDR3 spans 13 amino acids. CDR3 loop: CASRDLSGQTQYF. In DNA, the CDR3 is TGTGCCAGTAGGGATCTTAGCGGACAGACCCAGTACTTC.

This clone was detected a few times. The chain recombines TRBV7-3 with TRBJ2-5; 8 positions agree with TRBD1. The V gene's germline CDR1 is SGHTA and CDR2 FQGTGA. The CDR3 consists of 16 residues. Trimming at V came to 5 bases and at J to 1 base, leaving 9 bases not matched to a gene. CDR3: CASSRDRTRGQETQYF. The CDR3 DNA follows: TGTGCCAGCAGCCGGGACAGGACCCGGGGCCAAGAGACCCAGTACTTC. Using reference TRBV7-3 and TRBJ2-5 for the parts outside the CDR3, the full variable domain is GAGVSQTPSNKVTEKGKYVELRCDPISGHTALYWYRQSLGQGPEFLIYFQGTGAADDSGLPNDRFFAVRPEGSVSTLKIQRTERGDSAVYLCASSRDRTRGQETQYFGPGTRLLVL.

The chain carries TRBV7-3 and TRBJ2-2; D not certain. Germline CDR1 SGHTA, CDR2 FQGTGA. Trimming pared 5 bases from V and 3 bases from J, leaving 13 bases between. CDR3 length equals 15 residues. CDR3: CASSPRMGHTGELFF. In DNA, the CDR3 is TGTGCCAGCAGCCCCCGGATGGGCCACACCGGGGAGCTGTTTTTT.

This CDR3 reads CASSYSTGIEAFF. For the CDR3, the DNA is TGTGCCAGCAGTTACTCGACTGGCATTGAAGCTTTCTTT. The chain has TRBV6-5 and TRBJ1-1; D remains unclear. Per germline, CDR1 MNHEY and CDR2 SVGAGI. The CDR3 sequence is 13 residues long. V lost 0 bases and J lost 7, with 9 bases in between.

The sample holds a few counts of this clone. The rearrangement uses TRBV5-6 and TRBJ2-5; D is uncertain. Trimming cost V 7 bases and J 2 bases, with 12 bases left between them. There are 13 residues in the CDR3. Germline values: CDR1 SGHDT, CDR2 YYEEEE. CDR3 nucleotides: TGTGCCAGCCAACGGTCTCCACAAGAGACCCAGTACTTC. Amino acids: CASQRSPQETQYF.

This clone was counted only a few times. The CDR3 protein is CASSEGRDVYEQYF. The CDR3 DNA follows: TGTGCCAGCAGTGAAGGCAGGGATGTGTACGAGCAGTACTTC. The chain couples TRBV6-5 to TRBJ2-7, with a tentative D call TRBD1 (5 bases). The CDR3 length is 14 residues. From germline, CDR1 is MNHEY and CDR2 SVGAGI. V was shortened by 5 bases and J by 4 bases, with 15 bases between the two germline ends.

This chain uses TRBV7-9 with TRBJ1-2; D remains ambiguous. The length of the CDR3 is 15 residues. Germline lookup yields CDR1 SEHNR and CDR2 FQNEAQ (reference sequence). V lost 0 bases, J lost 5 bases, and 13 bases lay in between. CDR3 amino acids: CASSLALRGRYGYTF. The CDR3 region has the DNA TGTGCCAGCAGCTTAGCGTTGCGGGGAAGGTATGGCTACACCTTC.

This chain links TRBV5-1 with TRBJ1-2, with TRBD1 matching 8 bases. The CDR3 runs to 15 residues. The germline V gene encodes CDR1 SGHRS and CDR2 YFSETQ. V shed 2 bases, J shed 4 bases, and the junction held 7 bases outside the gene matches. The CDR3, as DNA: TGCGCCAGCAGCTTCGGACAGGGCCTTATCTATGGCTACACCTTC. Protein: CASSFGQGLIYGYTF.

The chain carries TRBV5-4 and TRBJ2-7; tentative D call: TRBD2 (5 bases). The germline V gene has CDR1 SGHNT and CDR2 YYREEE (reference sequence). Trimming stripped 4 bases from V and 6 bases from J, with 23 bases between. This CDR3 comprises 16 residues. The CDR3 DNA sequence: TGTGCCAGCAGCCCCAAAGAGAGGGCCGTGGTGGGCGAGCAGTACTTC. This encodes CASSPKERAVVGEQYF.

The chain joins TRBV28 to TRBJ2-3, with D possibly TRBD2 on 5 matching bases. Trimming removed 8 bases from V and 6 bases from J, with 15 bases in between. The germline V gene encodes CDR1 MDHEN and CDR2 SYDVKM. The length of the CDR3 is 13 residues. In DNA form, the CDR3 reads TGTGCCAGCTCCATCTCACTAGGGGATACGCAGTATTTT. This encodes CASSISLGDTQYF.

This clone was seen a few times. V gene TRBV29-1 combines with J gene TRBJ2-5; 11 nucleotides line up with TRBD2. J lost 4 bases, V lost 5 bases, and 6 bases had no gene match. The CDR3 loop spans 14 amino acids. CDR1 and CDR2 from the germline V gene are SQVTM and ANQGSEA. Here the CDR3 DNA reads TGCAGCGTTAGGCTAGCGGGGGGCCGAGAGACCCAGTACTTC. Its translation is CSVRLAGGRETQYF.

The chain uses TRBV28 and TRBJ2-2, with TRBD1 identical over 8 bases. The CDR3 contains 16 residues. V lost 7 bases, J lost 0 bases, and 7 bases stayed unmatched. Germline CDR1 MDHEN, CDR2 SYDVKM. CDR3 in amino acids: CASTQGDRPNTGELFF. DNA for the CDR3: TGTGCCAGCACTCAAGGGGACAGGCCGAACACCGGGGAGCTGTTTTTT.

In its sample, this clone was seen a few times. The chain has TRBV4-3 and TRBJ1-1, with D possibly matching TRBD1 (5 bases). Trimming took off 1 base at V and 3 bases at J, with 12 bases between the two ends. The length of the CDR3 is 15 residues. Germline V CDR1 and CDR2: LGHNA, YSLEER. The CDR3 DNA reads as TGCGCCAGCAGCCAAGTTGTGGGGGGACACACTGAAGCTTTCTTT. It yields the protein CASSQVVGGHTEAFF.

A few counts support this clone. V is TRBV7-9 and J is TRBJ2-5, with TRBD2 matching over 11 bases. Germline V gene data show CDR1 as SEHNR and CDR2 as FQNEAQ (reference sequence). V lost 4 bases and J lost 3; bases outside the gene matches: 1. The CDR3 has 14 amino acids. The CDR3 DNA reads TGTGCCAGCAGCTCGACTAGCGGGGAAGAGACCCAGTACTTC. It translates to CASSSTSGEETQYF. Full variable domain (missing parts from reference TRBV7-9 and TRBJ2-5): DTGVSQNPRHKITKRGQNVTFRCDPISEHNRLYWYRQTLGQGPEFLTYFQNEAQLEKSRLLSDRFSAERPKGSFSTLEIQRTEQGDSAMYLCASSSTSGEETQYFGPGTRLLVL.

With regard to this clone: Other DNA sequences in the sample encode the same CDR3. This sequence joins TRBV28 and TRBJ1-2, with D unclear. The CDR3 runs to 12 residues. Germline V lookup: CDR1 MDHEN, CDR2 SYDVKM. V lost 2 bases to trimming and J lost 4 bases, with 5 bases between them. The CDR3 DNA is TGTGCCAGCAGTTTACCAGGCTATGGCTACACCTTC. Translation gives CASSLPGYGYTF.

The chain joins TRBV4-2 to TRBJ2-5; a possible D gene is TRBD2 (5 bases). The better agreement between TRBJ2-7 and the DNA end casts doubt on the J call. The CDR3 runs 13 residues. Germline-derived CDR1 and CDR2 are LGHNA and YNFKEQ. CDR3 region: CASSQPRDYEQYF. The CDR3 region has the DNA TGTGCCAGCAGCCAACCGAGGGACTACGAGCAGTACTTC.

This clone occurred once. This chain connects TRBV28 to TRBJ1-3; 7 bases line up with TRBD1. Unmatched junction bases numbered 5, after V lost 6 bases and J lost 3 bases. Germline values: CDR1 MDHEN, CDR2 SYDVKM. This CDR3 region has 14 residues. The CDR3: CASSPTGFGNTIYF. CDR3 sequence (DNA): TGTGCCAGCAGCCCGACAGGGTTTGGAAACACCATATATTTT.

V usage is TRBV11-2 and J usage is TRBJ1-4; D is uncertain. The CDR3 spans 17 residues. The V gene's germline CDR1 is SGHAT and CDR2 FQNNGV. V lost 5 bases and J 8 bases, leaving 24 bases between the germline ends. This chain's CDR3 is CASSQTKPDGRTEKLFF. CDR3 sequence (DNA): TGTGCCAGCAGCCAGACTAAACCCGACGGCAGGACGGAAAAACTGTTTTTT.

The chain joins TRBV5-6 to TRBJ1-3, with 7 nucleotides matching TRBD1. The CDR3 is 15 residues long. The germline CDR1 and CDR2 sequences are SGHDT and YYEEEE. J lost 0 bases, V lost 2 bases, and 2 bases had no gene match. CDR3 region: CASSFGTVSGNTIYF. CDR3 DNA sequence: TGTGCCAGCAGCTTCGGGACAGTCTCTGGAAACACCATATATTTT.

The rearrangement links TRBV30 to TRBJ2-3; a weak D match, TRBD1 (5 bases). The CDR3 has 14 amino acids. V lost 4 bases to trimming and J lost 1 base, with 12 bases between them. Germline V gives CDR1 GTSNPN, CDR2 SVGIG (reference sequence). The CDR3 here is CAWTRALGTDTQYF. The CDR3 DNA reads as TGTGCCTGGACCAGGGCCCTCGGCACAGATACGCAGTATTTT. Variable domain in full (rest from reference TRBV30 and TRBJ2-3): SQTIHQWPATLVQPVGSPLSLECTVEGTSNPNLYWYRQAAGRGLQLLFYSVGIGQISSEVPQNLSASRPQDRQFILSSKKLLLSDSGFYLCAWTRALGTDTQYFGPGTRLTVL.

V usage is TRBV5-4 and J usage is TRBJ1-2; 11 nucleotides agree with TRBD1. CDR1 is SGHNT, CDR2 YYREEE, per germline (reference sequence). V trimming: 4 bases; J trimming: 7 bases; junction bases outside the gene matches: 6. CDR3 size: 14 residues. The CDR3 protein is CASSPDRGRAGYTF. The CDR3 DNA follows: TGTGCCAGCAGCCCGGACAGGGGGCGAGCTGGCTACACCTTC.

This clone was seen more than once but under ten times. The CDR3 nucleotides read TGTGCCATCAGTGCCTCCGGACAGGGGATATTAGATAATTCACCCCTCCACTTT. Its translation: CAISASGQGILDNSPLHF. The chain has TRBV10-3 and TRBJ1-6, with TRBD1 matching over 9 bases. Germline V CDR1 and CDR2: ENHRY, SYGVKD. Germline trimming cut 4 bases from V and 5 bases from J; bases unmatched to any gene: 12. The CDR3 has 18 amino acids.